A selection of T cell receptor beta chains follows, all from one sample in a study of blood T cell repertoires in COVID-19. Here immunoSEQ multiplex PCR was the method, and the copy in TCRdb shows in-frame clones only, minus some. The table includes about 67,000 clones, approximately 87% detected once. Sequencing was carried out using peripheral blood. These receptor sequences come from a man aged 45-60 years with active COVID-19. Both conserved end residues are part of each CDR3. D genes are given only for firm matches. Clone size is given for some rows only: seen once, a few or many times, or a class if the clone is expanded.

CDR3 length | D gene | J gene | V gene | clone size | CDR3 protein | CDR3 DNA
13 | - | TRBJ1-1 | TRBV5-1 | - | CASSLGGDTEAFF | TGCGCCAGCAGCTTAGGGGGGGACACTGAAGCTTTCTTT
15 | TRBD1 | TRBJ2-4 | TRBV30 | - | CACCGTGEAKNIQYF | TGTGCCTGTTGTGGGACAGGGGAAGCCAAAAACATTCAGTACTTC
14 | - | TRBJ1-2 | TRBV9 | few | CASSLLDIANFFSF | TGTGCCAGCAGCCTTCTGGACATAGCTAACTTCTTCTCCTTC
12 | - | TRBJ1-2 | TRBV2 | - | CAGRGGGNGYTF | TGTGCCGGGAGAGGGGGGGGAAATGGCTACACCTTC
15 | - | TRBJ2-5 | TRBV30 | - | CAWSVQRGRQETQYF | TGTGCCTGGAGTGTACAAAGGGGCAGACAAGAGACCCAGTACTTC
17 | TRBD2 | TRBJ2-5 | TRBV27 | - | CASGTYSGSPPGEAQYF | TGTGCCAGCGGCACCTATAGCGGGAGTCCGCCCGGGGAGGCCCAGTACTTC
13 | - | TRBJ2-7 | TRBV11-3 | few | CASSLGERNEQYF | TGTGCCAGCAGCTTAGGGGAGAGGAACGAGCAGTACTTC
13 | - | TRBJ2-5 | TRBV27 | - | CASSSGPQETQYF | TGTGCCAGCAGCTCAGGCCCCCAAGAGACCCAGTACTTC
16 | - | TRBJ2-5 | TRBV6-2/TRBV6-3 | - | CASSYPRQAVQETQYF | TGTGCCAGCAGTTACCCCAGGCAAGCGGTTCAAGAGACCCAGTACTTC
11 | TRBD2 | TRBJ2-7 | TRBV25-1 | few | CASTLAGEQYF | TGTGCCAGCACGCTAGCGGGAGAGCAGTACTTC
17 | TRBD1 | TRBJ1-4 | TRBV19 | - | CASSIAGQRATNEKLFF | TGTGCCAGTAGTATTGCGGGACAGAGAGCGACTAATGAAAAACTGTTTTTT
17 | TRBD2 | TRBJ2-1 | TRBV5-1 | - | CASSSPSAGDFSNEQFF | TGCGCCAGCAGCAGCCCATCAGCGGGAGATTTTAGCAATGAGCAGTTCTTC
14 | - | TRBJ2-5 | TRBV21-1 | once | CASTKGGKWETQYF | TGTGCCAGCACCAAGGGGGGGAAGTGGGAGACCCAGTACTTC
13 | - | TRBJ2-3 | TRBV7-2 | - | CASSQSGTDTQYF | TGTGCCAGCAGCCAGTCCGGCACAGATACGCAGTATTTT
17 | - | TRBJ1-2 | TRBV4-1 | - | CASSPGRGGYANYGYTF | TGCGCCAGCAGCCCCGGTCGGGGGGGCTATGCTAACTATGGCTACACCTTC
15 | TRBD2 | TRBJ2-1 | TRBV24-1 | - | CATSDPGLAGGEVLF | TGTGCCACCAGTGACCCGGGACTAGCGGGAGGTGAAGTCCTCTTC
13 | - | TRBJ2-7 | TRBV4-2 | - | CASSQAQSYEQYF | TGTGCCAGCAGCCAAGCGCAGTCCTACGAGCAGTACTTC
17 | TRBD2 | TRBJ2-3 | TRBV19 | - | CASSTRTSGRSIDTQYF | TGTGCCAGTAGTACCCGGACTAGCGGGAGGTCGATAGATACGCAGTATTTT
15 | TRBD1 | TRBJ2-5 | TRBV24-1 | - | CATSSYRTGKETQYF | TGTGCCACCAGTTCGTACCGGACAGGGAAAGAGACCCAGTACTTC
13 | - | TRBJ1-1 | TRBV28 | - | CASLAPWGTEAFF | TGTGCCAGCCTAGCCCCTTGGGGCACTGAAGCTTTCTTT
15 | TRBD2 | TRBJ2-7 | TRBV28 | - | CAGRSGLAGRYEQYF | TGTGCCGGAAGATCGGGACTAGCGGGTCGCTACGAGCAGTACTTC
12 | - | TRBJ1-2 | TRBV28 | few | CASSGRSFKDTF | TGTGCCAGCAGTGGGAGGAGTTTTAAGGACACCTTC
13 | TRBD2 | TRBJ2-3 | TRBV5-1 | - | CASSLVPSGPQYF | TGCGCCAGCAGCTTGGTCCCTAGCGGCCCGCAGTATTTT
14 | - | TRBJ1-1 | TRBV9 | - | CASSAEQGNTEAFF | TGTGCCAGCAGCGCGGAACAGGGGAACACTGAAGCTTTCTTT
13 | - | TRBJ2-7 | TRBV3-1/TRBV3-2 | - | CASSTTEITEQYF | TGTGCCAGCAGCACGACAGAAATTACGGAGCAGTACTTC
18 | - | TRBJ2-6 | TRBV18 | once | CASSPPGRGSSGANVLTF | TGTGCCAGCTCACCACCCGGACGGGGGAGCTCTGGGGCCAACGTCCTGACTTTC
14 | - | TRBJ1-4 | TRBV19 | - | CASSTGGPNEKLFF | TGTGCCAGTAGTACGGGGGGTCCTAATGAAAAACTGTTTTTT
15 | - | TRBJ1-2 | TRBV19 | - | CASSIGQGRRYGYTF | TGTGCCAGTAGTATAGGCCAGGGCCGGCGCTATGGCTACACCTTC
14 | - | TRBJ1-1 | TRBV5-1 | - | CASGSQGKNTEAFF | TGCGCCAGCGGTTCACAGGGAAAGAACACTGAAGCTTTCTTT
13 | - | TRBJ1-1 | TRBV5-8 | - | CAVRRETNTEAFF | TGTGCCGTCCGGAGGGAAACGAACACTGAAGCTTTCTTT
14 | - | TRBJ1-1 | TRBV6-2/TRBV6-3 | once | CASSYQRGSTEAFF | TGTGCCAGCAGTTACCAAAGGGGCAGCACTGAAGCTTTCTTT
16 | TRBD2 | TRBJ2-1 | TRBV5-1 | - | CASSLGAGGQYNEQFF | TGCGCCAGCAGCTTAGGGGCGGGAGGGCAATACAATGAGCAGTTCTTC
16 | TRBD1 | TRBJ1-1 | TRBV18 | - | CASSTGTGAMNTEAFF | TGTGCCAGCTCAACCGGGACAGGGGCGATGAACACTGAAGCTTTCTTT
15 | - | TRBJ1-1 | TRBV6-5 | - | CASSYRARVNTEAFF | TGTGCCAGCAGTTACCGCGCCAGGGTGAATACTGAAGCTTTCTTT
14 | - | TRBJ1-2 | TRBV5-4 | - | CASSLDAVPYGYTF | TGTGCCAGCAGCTTGGACGCGGTACCCTATGGCTACACCTTC
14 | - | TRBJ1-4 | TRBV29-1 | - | CSVRGGFGNEKLFF | TGCAGCGTGAGGGGGGGGTTCGGGAATGAAAAACTGTTTTTT
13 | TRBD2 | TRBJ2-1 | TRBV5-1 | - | CASSLRGEHEQFF | TGCGCCAGCAGCTTGCGGGGGGAACATGAGCAGTTCTTC
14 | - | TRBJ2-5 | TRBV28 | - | CASSLHGAGETQYF | TGTGCCAGCAGTTTACACGGGGCGGGGGAGACCCAGTACTTC
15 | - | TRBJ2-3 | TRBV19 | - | CASSIRSVGTDTQYF | TGTGCCAGTAGTATTCGGTCGGTGGGCACAGATACGCAGTATTTT
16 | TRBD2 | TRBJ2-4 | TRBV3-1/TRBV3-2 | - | CASSPLAGGSKNIQYF | TGTGCCAGCAGCCCACTAGCGGGAGGTTCCAAAAACATTCAGTACTTC
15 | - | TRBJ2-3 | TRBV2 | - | CASSHRVFETDTQYF | TGTGCCAGCAGTCACAGGGTTTTCGAAACAGATACGCAGTATTTT
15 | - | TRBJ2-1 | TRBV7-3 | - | CASSLTYDSYNEQFF | TGTGCCAGCAGCTTAACTTACGACAGCTACAATGAGCAGTTCTTC
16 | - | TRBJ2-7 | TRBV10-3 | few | CAISKQQGLSSYEQYF | TGTGCCATCAGTAAACAACAGGGCCTCAGTTCCTACGAGCAGTACTTC
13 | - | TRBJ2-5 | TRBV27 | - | CASHAGYQETQYF | TGTGCCAGCCATGCAGGGTATCAAGAGACCCAGTACTTC
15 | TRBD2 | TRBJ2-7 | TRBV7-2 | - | CASSLRTSVPYEQYF | TGTGCCAGCAGCTTAAGGACTAGCGTTCCCTACGAGCAGTACTTC
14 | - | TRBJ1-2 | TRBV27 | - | CASSPRTSGYGYTF | TGTGCCAGCAGTCCACGGACTTCAGGCTATGGCTACACCTTC